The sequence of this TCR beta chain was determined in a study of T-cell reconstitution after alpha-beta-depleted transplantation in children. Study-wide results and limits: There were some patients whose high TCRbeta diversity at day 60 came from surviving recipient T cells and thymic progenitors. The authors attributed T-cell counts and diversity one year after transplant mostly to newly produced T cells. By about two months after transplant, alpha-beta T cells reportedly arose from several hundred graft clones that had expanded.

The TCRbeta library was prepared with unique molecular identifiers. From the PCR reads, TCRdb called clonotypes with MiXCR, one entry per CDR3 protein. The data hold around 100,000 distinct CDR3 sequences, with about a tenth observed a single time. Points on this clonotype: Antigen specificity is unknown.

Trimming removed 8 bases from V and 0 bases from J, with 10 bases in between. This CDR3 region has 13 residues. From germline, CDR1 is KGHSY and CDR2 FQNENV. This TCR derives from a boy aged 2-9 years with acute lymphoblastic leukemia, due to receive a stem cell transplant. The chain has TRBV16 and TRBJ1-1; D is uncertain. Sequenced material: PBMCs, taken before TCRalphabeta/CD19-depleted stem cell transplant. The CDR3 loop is CASFWGVNTEAFF. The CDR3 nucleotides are TGTGCCAGCTTCTGGGGAGTGAACACTGAAGCTTTCTTT.